Below, 30 T cell receptor beta chains from the same sample are listed, as sequenced in a study of a mutant IDH1 vaccine in newly diagnosed glioma (dated by TCRdb to about 2021). The intended sense of this specimen's time point label: week 35, safety follow-up. A 20-mer mutant IDH1 peptide at 300 micrograms in Montanide made up each vaccine dose, which was injected subcutaneously together with topical imiquimod. The library was prepared using the immunoSEQ multiplex PCR assay. TCRdb obtained this table from immuneACCESS and retained in-frame rearrangements with V and J assigned. These tables miss some clones; where compared with another copy, unresolved V genes account for less than half of the shortfall, and the remainder is unexplained. The sample table records roughly 60,000 clones; around 81% of these occur just once. The top ten constitute less than 7% of the sample. Their recognized antigens are unknown.

Material: PBMCs, obtained from a glioma patient whose treatment included an IDH1 peptide vaccine. The receptors were gathered from a man in his forties with glioma.

V gene TRBV28 combines with J gene TRBJ2-7; either TRBD1 or TRBD2 may supply D (6 bases each). CDR1 and CDR2 from the germline V gene are MDHEN and SYDVKM. V was clipped by 2 bases and J by 0 bases, with 29 bases between them. The CDR3 consists of 21 residues. The CDR3 DNA reads TGTGCCAGCAGTTTACCCAGACCCGGGACACTTCCTAGCGAGAGCTCCTACGAGCAGTACTTC. Amino acid sequence: CASSLPRPGTLPSESSYEQYF.

This clone was seen a few times. The chain uses TRBV2 and TRBJ2-3; D is uncertain. Germline loops: CDR1 SNHLY, CDR2 FYNNEI. The CDR3 consists of 13 residues. V lost 7 bases to trimming and J lost 4 bases, with 12 bases between them. The CDR3 region has the DNA TGTGCCAGCAAAGGCTCGAGTGCAGATACGCAGTATTTT. This encodes CASKGSSADTQYF.

This chain joins TRBV27 and TRBJ1-2, with 9 bases identical to TRBD1. The trim removed 2 bases at V and 8 bases at J, leaving 15 bases unmatched. This CDR3 has 17 amino acids. The germline CDR1 and CDR2 sequences are MNHEY and SMNVEV (reference sequence). The CDR3: CASSLKIPDRGGVGYTF. The CDR3 DNA sequence: TGTGCCAGCAGTTTAAAAATCCCCGACAGGGGGGGCGTGGGCTACACCTTC.

This chain links TRBV5-1 with TRBJ2-7; TRBD1 is a possible D gene (6 bases). CDR1 is SGHRS and CDR2 is YFSETQ in the germline V gene. Trimming pared 0 bases from V and 0 bases from J, leaving 13 bases between. CDR3 length equals 16 residues. The CDR3 DNA follows: TGCGCCAGCAGCTTGGGCCTGGGGGCGGCCTCCTACGAGCAGTACTTC. Translation: CASSLGLGAASYEQYF.

The V and J genes are TRBV5-1 and TRBJ2-7, with D uncertain. Germline lookup yields CDR1 SGHRS and CDR2 YFSETQ. Trimming cost V 2 bases and J 3 bases, with 12 bases left between them. The CDR3 runs to 14 residues. In nucleotides, the CDR3 is TGCGCCAGCAGCTTTGGGCCCGACCGCTACGAGCAGTACTTC. It encodes CASSFGPDRYEQYF.

This rearrangement joins TRBV6-6 to TRBJ2-6; tentative D call: TRBD1 (6 bases). V lost 0 bases to trimming and J lost 3 bases, with 9 bases between them. Germline loops: CDR1 MNHNY, CDR2 SVGAGI (reference sequence). The CDR3 has 16 amino acids. The CDR3 sequence is CASSYSRGGGANVLTF. CDR3 nucleotide sequence: TGTGCCAGCAGTTACTCCAGGGGCGGTGGGGCCAACGTCCTGACTTTC.

J is TRBJ1-6 and V is TRBV14; D remains ambiguous. V was trimmed by 1 base and J by 5 bases, leaving 6 bases between them. Germline V gene data show CDR1 as SGHDN and CDR2 as FVKESK. The CDR3 runs to 14 residues. In nucleotides, the CDR3 is TGTGCCAGCAGCCAAGCGCCGGATAATTCACCCCTCCACTTT. This codes for CASSQAPDNSPLHF.

The CDR3 loop reads CASSQGQGGYGYTF. DNA for the CDR3: TGTGCCAGCAGTCAGGGACAGGGGGGCTATGGCTACACCTTC. V and J are TRBV6-5 and TRBJ1-2; TRBD1 aligns across 11 bases. After removal of 5 bases from V and 4 bases from J, the junction contained 3 bases not matched to a gene. Germline V lookup: CDR1 MNHEY, CDR2 SVGAGI. The CDR3 totals 14 residues.

V gene TRBV29-1 combines with J gene TRBJ1-5; possibly TRBD1 for D (6 bases). The CDR3 is 15 residues long. CDR1 is SQVTM, CDR2 ANQGSEA, per germline. Trimming removed 6 bases from V and 2 bases from J, with 17 bases in between. In DNA, the CDR3 is TGCAGCGTCGCTACCGGAGCAGGGGGCAATCAGCCCCAGCATTTT. It codes for CSVATGAGGNQPQHF.

This sequence joins TRBV9 and TRBJ2-5; 10 bases agree with TRBD1. The CDR3 runs 14 residues. Germline V CDR1 and CDR2: SGDLS, YYNGEE. V lost 5 bases to trimming and J lost 5 bases; unmatched junction nucleotides: 6. The CDR3 reads CASSVPGQGETQYF. CDR3 bases: TGTGCCAGCAGTGTACCGGGACAGGGGGAGACCCAGTACTTC. Full variable domain (remainder filled in from reference TRBV9 and TRBJ2-5): DSGVTQTPKHLITATGQRVTLRCSPRSGDLSVYWYQQSLDQGLQFLIQYYNGEERAKGNILERFSAQQFPDLHSELNLSSLELGDSALYFCASSVPGQGETQYFGPGTRLLVL.

The rearrangement joins TRBV27 to TRBJ2-3; D could derive from TRBD1 or TRBD2 (6 bases each). The germline CDR1 and CDR2 sequences are MNHEY and SMNVEV (reference sequence). V dropped 3 bases and J dropped 6 bases, with 22 bases sitting between them. This CDR3 is built from 17 residues. The CDR3 sequence: CASSFQGGRVIPDTQYF. CDR3 DNA sequence: TGTGCCAGCAGTTTCCAAGGGGGGCGCGTAATCCCCGATACGCAGTATTTT.

The rearrangement joins TRBV10-3 to TRBJ2-3, with a possible D match to TRBD2 (6 bases). The germline V gene encodes CDR1 ENHRY and CDR2 SYGVKD. V gave up 3 bases and J gave up 2 bases, with 9 bases separating them. This CDR3 contains 14 residues. The CDR3 sequence: CAISDGGDTDTQYF. The CDR3, as DNA: TGTGCCATCAGTGACGGCGGGGACACAGATACGCAGTATTTT.

This chain links TRBV18 with TRBJ2-3; no clear D. Trimming shortened V by 0 bases and J by 2 bases, and 3 bases separated the two germline ends. Germline V gene lookup returns CDR1 KGHSH and CDR2 LQKENI. CDR3 size: 13 residues. This CDR3 is CASSPPATDTQYF. In DNA form, the CDR3 reads TGTGCCAGCTCACCACCAGCCACAGATACGCAGTATTTT.

This rearrangement joins TRBV7-6 to TRBJ1-1; D not resolved. CDR1 is SGHVS and CDR2 is FNYEAQ in the germline V gene. The CDR3 extends over 15 amino acids. V shed 2 bases and J shed 0 bases, with 10 bases lying between them. The CDR3 nucleotides are TGTGCCAGCAGCTTATTGCGGGCAATGAACACTGAAGCTTTCTTT. Translating it yields CASSLLRAMNTEAFF.

This sequence joins TRBV16 and TRBJ2-4, with 8 positions matching TRBD2. With V trimmed by 4 bases and J by 0 bases, 11 bases remained unmatched. This CDR3 comprises 18 residues. Germline values: CDR1 KGHSY, CDR2 FQNENV. CDR3 amino acids: CASSPPRGGGGAKNIQYF. CDR3 nucleotides: TGTGCCAGCAGCCCCCCCCGGGGGGGAGGAGGAGCCAAAAACATTCAGTACTTC.

This clone was recorded a few times. The genes are TRBV29-1 and TRBJ2-7, with D possibly being TRBD1 (5 bases). There are 14 residues in the CDR3. Between the trimmed V and J ends, which lost 1 base and 4 bases, there was a span of 14 bases. Germline loops: CDR1 SQVTM, CDR2 ANQGSEA. The CDR3 DNA sequence: TGCAGCGTTGAAGCGGCCAGGGATTGGTACGAGCAGTACTTC. Protein sequence: CSVEAARDWYEQYF.

The chain carries TRBV5-1 and TRBJ1-5; D unclear. The germline CDR1 and CDR2 sequences are SGHRS and YFSETQ. Trimming took off 0 bases at V and 1 base at J, with 5 bases between the two ends. The CDR3 contains 14 residues. As DNA, the CDR3 is TGCGCCAGCAGCTTGGGAGGGAGCAATCAGCCCCAGCATTTT. Residues: CASSLGGSNQPQHF.

This clone was seen a few times. The chain employs TRBV7-6 and TRBJ1-1; 7 bases are shared with TRBD1. The germline CDR1 and CDR2 sequences are SGHVS and FNYEAQ. The CDR3 extends over 17 amino acids. Trimming removed 0 bases from V and 0 bases from J; junction bases left unmatched: 7. The DNA for the CDR3 is TGTGCCAGCAGCTTAGCGGCCGGACAGGAGATGAACACTGAAGCTTTCTTT. Translating gives CASSLAAGQEMNTEAFF.

In this sample, this clone turned up once. CDR3 protein: CASSPGTSGGTQYF. The CDR3 region has the DNA TGTGCCAGCAGCCCAGGGACTAGCGGGGGCACCCAGTACTTC. The chain recombines TRBV7-6 with TRBJ2-5; 14 nucleotides agree with TRBD2. Germline values: CDR1 SGHVS, CDR2 FNYEAQ. J was trimmed by 8 bases and V by 5 bases; bases with no gene match: 4. This CDR3 region has 14 residues.

Details on this clone: At one boundary the junction diverges from the germline segment, which might be a read error. V usage is TRBV27 and J usage is TRBJ2-7; a possible D gene is TRBD2 (6 bases). CDR1 and CDR2 from the germline V gene are MNHEY and SMNVEV (reference sequence). This CDR3 spans 12 amino acids. The chain's CDR3 is CASSASRLVTHF. CDR3 nucleotides: TGTGCCAGCTCTGCGAGCCGACTAGTCACCCACTTC.

V usage is TRBV9 and J usage is TRBJ2-1; TRBD2 matches 9 bases. The CDR3 spans 18 residues. Germline trimming cut 0 bases from V and 6 bases from J; bases unmatched to any gene: 13. Germline-derived CDR1 and CDR2 are SGDLS and YYNGEE. The CDR3 reads CASSVEVSSGVSRNEQFF. The CDR3 region has the DNA TGTGCCAGCAGCGTAGAGGTTTCTAGCGGGGTTTCGCGCAATGAGCAGTTCTTC.

The CDR3 DNA sequence: TGTGCCACCAGCGAAAACTTACTAGAACAATACGAGCAGTACTTC. Its translation is CATSENLLEQYEQYF. The chain links TRBV15 to TRBJ2-7; perhaps TRBD2 as D (5 bases). The CDR3 length is 15 residues. V was cut by 5 bases and J by 4 bases, with 18 bases left in between. Germline lookup yields CDR1 LNHNV and CDR2 YYDKDF (reference sequence). Based on the CDR3 plus reference TRBV15 and TRBJ2-7, the full variable domain is DAMVIQNPRYQVTQFGKPVTLSCSQTLNHNVMYWYQQKSSQAPKLLFHYYDKDFNNEADTPDNFQSRRPNTSFCFLDIRSPGLGDTAMYLCATSENLLEQYEQYFGPGTRLTVT.

This clone was counted a few times. The chain links TRBV6-6 to TRBJ1-5; D perhaps matches TRBD1 (5 bases). The germline CDR1 and CDR2 sequences are MNHNY and SVGAGI (reference sequence). Trimming removed 6 bases from V and 0 bases from J, with 12 bases in between. This CDR3 is 15 amino acids long. The CDR3 here is CASSKGLNSNQPQHF. CDR3 sequence (DNA): TGTGCCAGCAGCAAGGGACTGAATAGCAATCAGCCCCAGCATTTT.

The V gene is TRBV19, the J gene TRBJ2-5, with 9 bases identical to TRBD1. Trimming took 7 bases from V and 4 from J; bases not matched to a gene: 13. The CDR3 has 16 amino acids. Germline CDR1 is LNHDA and CDR2 is SQIVND (reference sequence). The CDR3 nucleotides are TGTGCCAGTACCGCAACCGGGACAGGGAACAGAGAGACCCAGTACTTC. As protein: CASTATGTGNRETQYF. Full variable domain (missing parts from reference TRBV19 and TRBJ2-5): DGGITQSPKYLFRKEGQNVTLSCEQNLNHDAMYWYRQDPGQGLRLIYYSQIVNDFQKGDIAEGYSVSREKKESFPLTVTSAQKNPTAFYLCASTATGTGNRETQYFGPGTRLLVL.

The chain uses TRBV28 and TRBJ1-1; D uncertain. The CDR3 covers 14 residues. The germline V and J ends were trimmed by 4 bases and 1 base, with 10 bases remaining between them. In germline, CDR1 is MDHEN, CDR2 SYDVKM. The CDR3 nucleotides read TGTGCCAGCAGTTCGCGGGGAAGGAACACTGAAGCTTTCTTT. It translates to CASSSRGRNTEAFF.

The V and J genes are TRBV5-1 and TRBJ2-2, with D unresolved. CDR1 and CDR2 (germline): SGHRS, YFSETQ. This CDR3 comprises 14 residues. Trimming stripped 4 bases from V and 2 bases from J, with 9 bases between. The CDR3 sequence is CASSLGKNTGELFF. The CDR3 bases are TGCGCCAGCAGCCTTGGTAAAAACACCGGGGAGCTGTTTTTT.

V gene TRBV5-6 combines with J gene TRBJ2-7; weak D call: TRBD1 (6 bases). The CDR3 contains 16 residues. Germline V gene sequence: CDR1 SGHDT, CDR2 YYEEEE. Trimming pared 6 bases from V and 7 bases from J, leaving 26 bases between. This chain's CDR3 is CASTPPGQPHSREQYF. The CDR3 nucleotides are TGTGCCAGCACCCCCCCTGGACAGCCCCATTCTCGGGAGCAGTACTTC.

The rearrangement joins TRBV27 to TRBJ2-7, with 7 bases lining up with TRBD1. The CDR3 is 15 residues long. J gave up 3 bases and V 3 bases, and 8 bases lay outside the gene matches. The germline V gene has CDR1 MNHEY and CDR2 SMNVEV (reference sequence). The CDR3 region has the DNA TGTGCCAGCAGTTTGGCAGGGGGTGGCTTCTACGAGCAGTACTTC. Translating it yields CASSLAGGGFYEQYF.

This clone was seen more than once but under ten times. The rearrangement uses TRBV10-3 and TRBJ2-7; 8 bases match TRBD1. Germline CDR1 and CDR2: ENHRY and SYGVKD. The trim removed 9 bases at V and 3 bases at J, leaving 7 bases unmatched. The CDR3 is made up of 13 amino acids. The CDR3 nucleotides are TGTGCCATGAAAGACAGGGGAAACTACGAGCAGTACTTC. Amino acid sequence: CAMKDRGNYEQYF.

The chain couples TRBV30 to TRBJ2-5; TRBD1 agrees at 9 bases. CDR1 is GTSNPN, CDR2 SVGIG, per germline (reference sequence). The CDR3 sequence is 15 residues long. Trimming removed 1 base from V and 4 bases from J; junction bases left unmatched: 7. The CDR3 region is CAWSARGTGRETQYF. CDR3 nucleotides: TGTGCCTGGAGTGCCCGCGGGACAGGGCGAGAGACCCAGTACTTC.